The source of this T cell receptor beta chain is a study of blood T cell repertoires in COVID-19 (TCRdb year 2020). The study in broad terms: Samples covering the acute and convalescent phases of COVID-19 were provided by collaborators in the United States, Italy and Spain. The repertoires were made available in a free public database intended to serve as a resource for research on the immune response to SARS-CoV-2. Where available, HLA class I and class II types were taken from metadata supplied by the sample provider and were not determined by assay-based typing. The prospective study material was composed of cDNA or gDNA derived from T cells, B-cell-depleted T cells, or PBMCs. A de-identified subject ID, COVID-19 status, age in years and sex were almost always included in the sample metadata. Subjects who had been exposed to COVID-19, were actively infected with it, or had recovered from it provided the deeply sampled blood TCRbeta repertoires that made up the dataset. Samples were obtained from the ongoing ImmuneRACE study (first 160 participants) and from about 1,300 subjects provided by 6 global collaborators.

TCRbeta CDR3 regions were amplified from genomic DNA using the immunoSEQ Assay, a bias-controlled multiplex PCR. The paper's processing steps were these. Within the assay, amplification of reference gene primers was used to estimate how many nucleated cells each sample contained. To quantify the absolute abundance of each unique TCRbeta CDR3 rearrangement, sequence reads were collapsed and filtered. For each sample, productive Simpson clonality was calculated by taking the square root of Simpson's diversity index across productive rearrangements. What TCRdb holds here is the immuneACCESS table cut down to in-frame rearrangements. Part of the clones is not present; checked against another copy, under half of the missing clones reflect an unresolved V gene, and the others are unexplained. V, J and clone size are taken as reported in that table, and D and trimming were inferred from the DNA itself. This sample comprises around 300,000 clones, approximately 91% of them detected only once. Of the sample, 1.5% to 2% is held by the ten largest clones.

Turning to this clone: It has no known antigen specificity. Base qualities are not provided; no much larger clone lies one nucleotide away.

What the research found in general, with its limitations: The amount of clinical and demographic metadata varied by source and participant and was provided uncurated.

Enrolling through a virtual design, the prospective study's participants ranged in age from roughly 18 to 95 years and lived across roughly 23 United States geographic areas. In the prospective study, participants were assigned to cohorts based on the clinical history participants reported in a screening survey and a study questionnaire. Recovered participants in ImmuneRACE Cohort 3 were defined as having two consecutive negative NP/OP PCR tests, clearance from a healthcare professional, or resolution of symptoms. Each participant in the prospective study had whole blood, serum and a nasopharyngeal or oropharyngeal swab collected by mobile phlebotomists. Additional blood draws and questionnaires over an approximately two-month period could optionally be provided by prospective study participants. Before DNA extraction, prospective study blood samples were shipped either frozen or at room temperature.

The CDR3, from cysteine to phenylalanine, totals 15 residues. Of all the DNA, just the CDR3 is kept, 45 bases in frame from base 1. The germline V and J ends show losses of 8 bases and 6 bases respectively, and no gene match explains 16 bases of the junction. CDR1 and CDR2 are read off the germline V gene as KGHSH and LQKENI. Sequencing was done on a sample of PBMCs or T cells enriched from blood (not recorded which). This receptor was taken from a middle-aged woman who had recovered from COVID-19. The rearranged segments are TRBV18 and TRBJ2-7; 7 central bases correspond to TRBD1. The CDR3 here reads CASHVPHTGVFEQYF. The sequenced DNA: TGTGCCAGCCATGTGCCCCACACAGGGGTCTTCGAGCAGTACTTC.